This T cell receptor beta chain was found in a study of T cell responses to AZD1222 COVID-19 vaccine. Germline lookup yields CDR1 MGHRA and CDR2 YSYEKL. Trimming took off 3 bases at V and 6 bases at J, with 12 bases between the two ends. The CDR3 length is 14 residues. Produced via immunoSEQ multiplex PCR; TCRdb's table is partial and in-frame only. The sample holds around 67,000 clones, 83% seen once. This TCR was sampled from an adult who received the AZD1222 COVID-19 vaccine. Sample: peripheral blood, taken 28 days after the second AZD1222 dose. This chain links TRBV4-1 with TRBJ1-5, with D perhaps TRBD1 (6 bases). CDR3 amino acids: CASSQNREVQPQHF. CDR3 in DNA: TGCGCCAGCAGCCAGAACAGGGAAGTTCAGCCCCAGCATTTT.